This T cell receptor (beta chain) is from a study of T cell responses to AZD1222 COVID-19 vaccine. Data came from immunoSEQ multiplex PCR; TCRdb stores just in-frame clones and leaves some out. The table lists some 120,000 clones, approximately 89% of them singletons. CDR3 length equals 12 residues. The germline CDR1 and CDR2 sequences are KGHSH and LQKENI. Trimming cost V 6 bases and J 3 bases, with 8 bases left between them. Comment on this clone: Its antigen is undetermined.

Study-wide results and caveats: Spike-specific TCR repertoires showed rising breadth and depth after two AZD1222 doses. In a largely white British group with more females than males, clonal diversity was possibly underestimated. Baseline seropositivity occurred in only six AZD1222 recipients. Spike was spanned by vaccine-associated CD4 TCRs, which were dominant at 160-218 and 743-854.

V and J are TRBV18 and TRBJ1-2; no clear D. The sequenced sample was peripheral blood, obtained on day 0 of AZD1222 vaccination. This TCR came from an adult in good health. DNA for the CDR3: TGTGCCAGCTCCCCCCCGGACTATGGCTACACCTTC. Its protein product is CASSPPDYGYTF.